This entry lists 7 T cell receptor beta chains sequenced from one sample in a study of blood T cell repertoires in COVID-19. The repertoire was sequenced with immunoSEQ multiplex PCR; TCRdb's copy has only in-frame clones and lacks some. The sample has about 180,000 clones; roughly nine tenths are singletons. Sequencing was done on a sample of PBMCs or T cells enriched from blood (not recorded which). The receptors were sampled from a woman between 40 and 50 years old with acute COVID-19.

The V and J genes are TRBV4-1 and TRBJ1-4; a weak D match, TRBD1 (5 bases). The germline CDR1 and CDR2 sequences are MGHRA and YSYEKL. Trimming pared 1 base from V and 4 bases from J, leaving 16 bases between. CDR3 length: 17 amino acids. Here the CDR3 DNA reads TGCGCCAGCAGCCAAGTCCCCCCTGGGAGGGGTAATGAAAAACTGTTTTTT. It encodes CASSQVPPGRGNEKLFF.

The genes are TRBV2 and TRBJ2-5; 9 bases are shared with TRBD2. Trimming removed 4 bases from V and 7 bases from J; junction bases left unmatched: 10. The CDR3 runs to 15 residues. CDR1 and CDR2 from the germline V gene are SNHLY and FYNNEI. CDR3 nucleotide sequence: TGTGCCAGCAGTGCGGCTAGCGGGGCGCGCGGGACCCAGTACTTC. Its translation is CASSAASGARGTQYF.

CDR3 nucleotide sequence: TGTGCCAGCAGTAGGGGACTAGCGGACGGGGAGCTGTTTTTT. Translating gives CASSRGLADGELFF. The chain combines TRBV27 with TRBJ2-2, with 11 positions matching TRBD2. The CDR3 has 14 amino acids. V was clipped by 5 bases and J by 7 bases; unmatched bases: 3. CDR1 is MNHEY and CDR2 is SMNVEV in the germline V gene (reference sequence).

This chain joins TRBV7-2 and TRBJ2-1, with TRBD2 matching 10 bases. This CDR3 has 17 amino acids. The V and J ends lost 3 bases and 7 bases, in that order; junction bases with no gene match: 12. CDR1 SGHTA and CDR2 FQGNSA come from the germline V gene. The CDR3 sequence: CASSFLAGGSVGNEQFF. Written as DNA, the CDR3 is TGTGCCAGCAGCTTTTTAGCGGGAGGTTCCGTGGGAAATGAGCAGTTCTTC.

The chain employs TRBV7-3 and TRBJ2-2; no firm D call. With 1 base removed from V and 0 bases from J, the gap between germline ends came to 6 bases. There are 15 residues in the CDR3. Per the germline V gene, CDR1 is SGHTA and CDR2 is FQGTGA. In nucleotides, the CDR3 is TGTGCCAGCAGCTTAATGGCGGCGAACACCGGGGAGCTGTTTTTT. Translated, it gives CASSLMAANTGELFF.

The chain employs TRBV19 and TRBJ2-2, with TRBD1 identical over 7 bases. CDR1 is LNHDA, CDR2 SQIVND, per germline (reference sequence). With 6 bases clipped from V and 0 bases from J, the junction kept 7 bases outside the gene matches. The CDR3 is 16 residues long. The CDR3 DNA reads TGTGCCAGTAGCTCACAGGGGACCACGAACACCGGGGAGCTGTTTTTT. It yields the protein CASSSQGTTNTGELFF.

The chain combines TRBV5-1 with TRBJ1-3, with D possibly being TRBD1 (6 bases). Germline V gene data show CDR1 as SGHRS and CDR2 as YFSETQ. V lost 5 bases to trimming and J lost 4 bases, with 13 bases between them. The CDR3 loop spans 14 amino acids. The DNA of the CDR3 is TGCGCCAGCAGATCAGGGGCCCAGGGAAACACCATATATTTT. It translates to CASRSGAQGNTIYF.